This T cell receptor beta chain was sequenced in a study of technical replicates of blood from four donors. The CDR3 is 15 amino acids. Per the germline V gene, CDR1 is SGHRS and CDR2 is YFSETQ. V was shortened by 0 bases and J by 0 bases, with 10 bases between the two germline ends. TCRdb's table, derived via immunoSEQ multiplex PCR, lists solely in-frame clones and lacks some. The repertoire holds about 59,000 clones, roughly 93% seen once, with over 4% in the top ten. The rearrangement links TRBV5-1 to TRBJ2-7, with D possibly matching TRBD2 (5 bases). The source of this sequence is a human donor in good health. Some clones in this sample may be carry-over from other donors' samples. Sequenced material: PBMCs. The CDR3 bases are TGCGCCAGCAGCTTGGAAGCGGAACTCTCCTACGAGCAGTACTTC. It translates to CASSLEAELSYEQYF.